This T cell receptor (beta chain) is drawn from a study of T-cell memory formation after mild COVID-19. Study results and caveats: Mainly CM and EM harbored the contracting CD4+ clones; mainly EMRA harbored the CD8+ ones. Pre-infection memory harbored some responding clones, suggesting cross-reactive memory joined. From day 15 to 85, contracting clones were balanced between CD4 and CD8, whereas later expanders leaned toward CD4+.

Sample barcodes and UMIs were carried by the TCR alpha and TCR beta cDNA libraries that 5'RACE generated with constant-segment primers. TCRdb reprocessed the 5' RACE reads with MiXCR, giving one entry per CDR3 protein. This table has about 400,000 distinct CDR3 sequences, roughly 15% appearing once. This clonotype showed up many times. Its specificity is not known. This CDR3 region has 15 residues. V was pared by 4 bases and J by 2 bases, with 13 bases between. The germline CDR1 and CDR2 sequences are SGDLS and YYNGEE. The chain employs TRBV9 and TRBJ1-3, with TRBD1 as a possible D gene (5 bases). Material: PBMCs or a T cell subset sorted from them (not recorded which). The sequence came from a man between 18 and 29 years old who had mild COVID-19 (a few samples of this study predate the infection). Cell type and time point are not known. CDR3 nucleotide sequence: TGTGCCAGCAGCAGCCAGGGTTTTGCTGGAAACACCATATATTTT. Translating it yields CASSSQGFAGNTIYF.